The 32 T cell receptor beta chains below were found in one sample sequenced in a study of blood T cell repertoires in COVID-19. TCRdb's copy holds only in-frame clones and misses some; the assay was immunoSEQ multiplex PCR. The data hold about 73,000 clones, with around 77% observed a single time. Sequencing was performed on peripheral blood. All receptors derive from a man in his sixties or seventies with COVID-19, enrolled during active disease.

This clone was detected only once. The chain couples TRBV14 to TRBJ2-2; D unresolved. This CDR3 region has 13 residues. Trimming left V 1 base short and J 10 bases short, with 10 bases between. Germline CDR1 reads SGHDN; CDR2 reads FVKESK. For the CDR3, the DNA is TGTGCCAGCAGCCAAGGACTGCTTGAGGAGCTGTTTTTT. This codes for CASSQGLLEELFF. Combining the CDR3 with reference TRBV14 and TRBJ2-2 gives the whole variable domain EAGVTQFPSHSVIEKGQTVTLRCDPISGHDNLYWYRRVMGKEIKFLLHFVKESKQDESGMPNNRFLAERTGGTYSTLKVQPAELEDSGVYFCASSQGLLEELFFGEGSRLTVL.

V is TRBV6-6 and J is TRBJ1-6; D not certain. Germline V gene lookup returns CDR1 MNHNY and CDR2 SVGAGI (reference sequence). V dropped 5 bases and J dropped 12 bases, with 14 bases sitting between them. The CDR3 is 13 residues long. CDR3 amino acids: CASSIGLRVPLHF. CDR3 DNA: TGTGCCAGCAGTATCGGTTTGAGGGTACCCCTCCACTTT.

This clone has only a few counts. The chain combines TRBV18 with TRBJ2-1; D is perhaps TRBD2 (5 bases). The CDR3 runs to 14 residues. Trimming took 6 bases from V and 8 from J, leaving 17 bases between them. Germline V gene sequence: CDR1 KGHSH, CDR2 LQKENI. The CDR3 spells CASSPDYSSHEQFF. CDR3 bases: TGTGCCAGCTCCCCAGACTATAGCAGCCATGAGCAGTTCTTC. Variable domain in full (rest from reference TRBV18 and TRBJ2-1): NAGVMQNPRHLVRRRGQEARLRCSPMKGHSHVYWYRQLPEEGLKFMVYLQKENIIDESGMPKERFSAEFPKEGPSILRIQQVVRGDSAAYFCASSPDYSSHEQFFGPGTRLTVL.

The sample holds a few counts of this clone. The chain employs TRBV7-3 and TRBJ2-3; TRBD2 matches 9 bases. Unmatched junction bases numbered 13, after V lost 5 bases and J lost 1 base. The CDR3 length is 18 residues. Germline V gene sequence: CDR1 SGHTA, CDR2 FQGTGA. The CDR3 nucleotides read TGTGCCAGCAGCCATAGAGGTAGCGGGAGCTTCGGCACAGATACGCAGTATTTT. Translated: CASSHRGSGSFGTDTQYF.

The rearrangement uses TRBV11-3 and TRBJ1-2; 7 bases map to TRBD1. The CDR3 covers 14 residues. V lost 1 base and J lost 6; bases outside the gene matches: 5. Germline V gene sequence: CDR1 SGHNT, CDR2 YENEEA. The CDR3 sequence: CASSLGRGDHGYTF. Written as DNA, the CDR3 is TGTGCCAGCAGCTTAGGCAGGGGGGATCATGGCTACACCTTC.

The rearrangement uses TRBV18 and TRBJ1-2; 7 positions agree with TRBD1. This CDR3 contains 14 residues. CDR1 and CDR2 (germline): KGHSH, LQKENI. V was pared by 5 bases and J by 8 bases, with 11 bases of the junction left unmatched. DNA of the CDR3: TGTGCCAGCTCAAAGACAGGGCGAGTAGAAGGCTACACCTTC. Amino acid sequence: CASSKTGRVEGYTF.

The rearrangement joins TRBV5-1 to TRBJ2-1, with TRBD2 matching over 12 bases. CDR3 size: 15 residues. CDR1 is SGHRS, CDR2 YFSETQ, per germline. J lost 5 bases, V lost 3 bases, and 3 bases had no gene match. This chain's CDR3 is CASSWLAGGDNEQFF. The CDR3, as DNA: TGCGCCAGCAGCTGGCTAGCGGGAGGGGACAATGAGCAGTTCTTC.

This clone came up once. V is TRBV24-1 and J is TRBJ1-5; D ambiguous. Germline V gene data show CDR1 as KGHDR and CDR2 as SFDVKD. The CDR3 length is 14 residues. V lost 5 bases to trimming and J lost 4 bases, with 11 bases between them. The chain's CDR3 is CATSGPTGNQPQHF. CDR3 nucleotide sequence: TGTGCCACCAGTGGGCCGACGGGAAATCAGCCCCAGCATTTT.

The CDR3 is CASSSNDRGSLYEQYF. CDR3 coding DNA: TGTGCCAGCAGCTCAAACGACAGGGGCTCCCTATACGAGCAGTACTTC. The chain has TRBV5-4 and TRBJ2-7, with 8 bases lining up with TRBD1. The CDR3 runs to 16 residues. CDR1 is SGHNT, CDR2 YYREEE, per germline (reference sequence). Trimming removed 3 bases from V and 4 bases from J; junction bases left unmatched: 12.

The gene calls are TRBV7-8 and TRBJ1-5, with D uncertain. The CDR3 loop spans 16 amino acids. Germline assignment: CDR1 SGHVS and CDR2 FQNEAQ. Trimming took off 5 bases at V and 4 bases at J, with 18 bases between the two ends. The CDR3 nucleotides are TGTGCCAGCAGCCCACGGTGGGCCACTCCTAATCAGCCCCAGCATTTT. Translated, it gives CASSPRWATPNQPQHF.

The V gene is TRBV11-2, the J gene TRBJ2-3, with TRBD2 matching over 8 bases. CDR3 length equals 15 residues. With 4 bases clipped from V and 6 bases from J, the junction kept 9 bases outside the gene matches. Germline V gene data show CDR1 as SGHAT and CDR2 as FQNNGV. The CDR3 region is CASSYLSGMADTQYF. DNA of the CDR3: TGTGCCAGCAGCTACCTTAGCGGGATGGCTGATACGCAGTATTTT. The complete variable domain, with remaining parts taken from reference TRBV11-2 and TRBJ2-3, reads EAGVAQSPRYKIIEKRQSVAFWCNPISGHATLYWYQQILGQGPKLLIQFQNNGVVDDSQLPKDRFSAERLKGVDSTLKIQPAKLEDSAVYLCASSYLSGMADTQYFGPGTRLTVL.

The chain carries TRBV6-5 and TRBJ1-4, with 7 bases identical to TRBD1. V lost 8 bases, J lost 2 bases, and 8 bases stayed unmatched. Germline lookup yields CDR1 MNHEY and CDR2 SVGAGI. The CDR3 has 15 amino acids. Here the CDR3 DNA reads TGTGCCAGCCAACAGGGGTGGGGGACTAATGAAAAACTGTTTTTT. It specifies CASQQGWGTNEKLFF.

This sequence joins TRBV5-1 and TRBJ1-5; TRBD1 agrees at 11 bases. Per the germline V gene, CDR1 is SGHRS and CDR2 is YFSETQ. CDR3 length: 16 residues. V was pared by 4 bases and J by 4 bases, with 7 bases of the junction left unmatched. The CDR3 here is CASSPGTGGGNQPQHF. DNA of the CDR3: TGCGCCAGCAGCCCCGGGACAGGGGGTGGGAATCAGCCCCAGCATTTT.

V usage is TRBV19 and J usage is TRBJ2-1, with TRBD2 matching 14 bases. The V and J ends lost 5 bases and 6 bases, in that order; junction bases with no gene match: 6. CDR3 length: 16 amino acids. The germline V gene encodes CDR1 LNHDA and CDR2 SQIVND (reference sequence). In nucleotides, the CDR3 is TGTGCCAGTAGTGTTATCGGACTAGCGGGAGGCAATGAGCAGTTCTTC. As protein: CASSVIGLAGGNEQFF.

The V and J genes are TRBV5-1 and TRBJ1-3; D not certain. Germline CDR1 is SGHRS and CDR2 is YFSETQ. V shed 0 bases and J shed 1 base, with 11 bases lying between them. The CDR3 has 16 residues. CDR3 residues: CASSLEVAGSGNTIYF. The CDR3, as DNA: TGCGCCAGCAGCTTGGAAGTCGCGGGATCTGGAAACACCATATATTTT.

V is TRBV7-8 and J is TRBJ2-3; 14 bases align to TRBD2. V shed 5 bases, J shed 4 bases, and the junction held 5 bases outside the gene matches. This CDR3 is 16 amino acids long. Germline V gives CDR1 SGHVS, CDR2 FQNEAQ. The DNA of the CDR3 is TGTGCCAGCAGCCCACGACTAGCGGGAGGGTCAGATACGCAGTATTTT. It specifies CASSPRLAGGSDTQYF.

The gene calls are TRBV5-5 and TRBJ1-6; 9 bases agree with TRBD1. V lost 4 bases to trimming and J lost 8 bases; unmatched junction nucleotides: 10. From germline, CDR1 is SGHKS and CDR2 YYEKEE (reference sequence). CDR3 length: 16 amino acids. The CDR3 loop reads CASSVLPGQGDSPLHF. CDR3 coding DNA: TGTGCCAGCAGCGTACTACCGGGACAGGGTGATTCACCCCTCCACTTT. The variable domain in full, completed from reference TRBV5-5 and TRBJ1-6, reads DAGVTQSPTHLIKTRGQQVTLRCSPISGHKSVSWYQQVLGQGPQFIFQYYEKEERGRGNFPDRFSARQFPNYSSELNVNALLLGDSALYLCASSVLPGQGDSPLHFGNGTRLTVT.

CDR3 region: CASSKTSGSSYEQYF. The CDR3 DNA reads TGTGCCAGCAGCAAGACTAGCGGGAGCTCCTACGAGCAGTACTTC. J is TRBJ2-7 and V is TRBV7-2; 12 bases are shared with TRBD2. After removal of 5 bases from V and 0 bases from J, the junction contained 2 bases not matched to a gene. Germline-derived CDR1 and CDR2 are SGHTA and FQGNSA. This CDR3 is built from 15 residues.

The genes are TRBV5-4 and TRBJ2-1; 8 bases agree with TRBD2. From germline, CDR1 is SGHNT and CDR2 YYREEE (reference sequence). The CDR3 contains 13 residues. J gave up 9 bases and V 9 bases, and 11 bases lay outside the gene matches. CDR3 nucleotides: TGTGCCACCTCGACGGGAGGGCCGGGTGAGCAGTTCTTC. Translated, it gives CATSTGGPGEQFF.

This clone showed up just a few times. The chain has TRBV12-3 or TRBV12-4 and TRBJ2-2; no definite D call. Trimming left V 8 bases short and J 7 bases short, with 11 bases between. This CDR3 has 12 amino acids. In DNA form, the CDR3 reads TGTGCCAGCCGAACGGTTGTCGGGGAGCTGTTTTTT. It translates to CASRTVVGELFF.

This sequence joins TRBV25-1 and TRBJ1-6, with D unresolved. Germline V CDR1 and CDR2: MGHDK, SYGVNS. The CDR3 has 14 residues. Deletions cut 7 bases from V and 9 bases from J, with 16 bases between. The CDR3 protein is CASIGWAVGSPLHF. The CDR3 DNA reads TGTGCCAGCATCGGCTGGGCCGTGGGTTCACCCCTCCACTTT.

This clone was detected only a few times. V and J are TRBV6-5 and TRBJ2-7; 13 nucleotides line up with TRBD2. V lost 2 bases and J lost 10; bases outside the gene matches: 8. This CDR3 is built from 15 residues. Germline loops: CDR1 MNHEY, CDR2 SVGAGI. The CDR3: CASSYETSGRLGQYF. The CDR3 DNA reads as TGTGCCAGCAGTTACGAGACTAGCGGGAGGTTAGGACAGTACTTC.

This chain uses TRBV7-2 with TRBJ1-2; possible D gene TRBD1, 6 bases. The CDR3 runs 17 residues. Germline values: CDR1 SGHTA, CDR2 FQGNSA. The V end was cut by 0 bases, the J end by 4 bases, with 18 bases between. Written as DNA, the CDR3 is TGTGCCAGCAGCTTAGCCGGCGGGGGGCGCCCTTCCTATGGCTACACCTTC. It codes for CASSLAGGGRPSYGYTF.

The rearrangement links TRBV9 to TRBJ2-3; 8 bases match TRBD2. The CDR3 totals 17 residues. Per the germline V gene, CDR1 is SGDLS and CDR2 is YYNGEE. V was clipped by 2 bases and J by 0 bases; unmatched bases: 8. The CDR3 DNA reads TGTGCCAGCAGCGTTGTGTCAGCGGGAGCCAGCACAGATACGCAGTATTTT. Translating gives CASSVVSAGASTDTQYF.

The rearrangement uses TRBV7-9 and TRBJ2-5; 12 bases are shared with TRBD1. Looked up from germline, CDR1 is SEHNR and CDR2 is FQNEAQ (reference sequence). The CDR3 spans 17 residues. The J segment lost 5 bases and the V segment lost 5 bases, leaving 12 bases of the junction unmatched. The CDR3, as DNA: TGTGCCAGCAGCACAATCTCCGGGACAGGGGGCCGGGAGACCCAGTACTTC. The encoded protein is CASSTISGTGGRETQYF.

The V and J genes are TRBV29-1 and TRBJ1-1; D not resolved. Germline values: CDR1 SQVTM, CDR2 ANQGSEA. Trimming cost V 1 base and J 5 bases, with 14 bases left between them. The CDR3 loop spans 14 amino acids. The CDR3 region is CSVEGENMRTEAFF. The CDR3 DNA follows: TGCAGCGTTGAAGGGGAGAACATGCGGACTGAAGCTTTCTTT.

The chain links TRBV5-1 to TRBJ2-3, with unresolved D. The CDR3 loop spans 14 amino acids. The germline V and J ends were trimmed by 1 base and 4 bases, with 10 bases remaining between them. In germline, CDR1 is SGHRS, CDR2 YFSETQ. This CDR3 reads CASSLYQQADTQYF. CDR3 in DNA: TGCGCCAGCAGCTTGTACCAGCAGGCAGATACGCAGTATTTT. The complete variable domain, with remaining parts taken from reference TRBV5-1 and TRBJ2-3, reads KAGVTQTPRYLIKTRGQQVTLSCSPISGHRSVSWYQQTPGQGLQFLFEYFSETQRNKGNFPGRFSGRQFSNSRSEMNVSTLELGDSALYLCASSLYQQADTQYFGPGTRLTVL.

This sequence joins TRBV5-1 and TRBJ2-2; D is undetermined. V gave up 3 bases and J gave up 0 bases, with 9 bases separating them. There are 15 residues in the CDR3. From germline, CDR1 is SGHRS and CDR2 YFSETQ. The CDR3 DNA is TGCGCCAGCAGCTCTTACACCGCGAACACCGGGGAGCTGTTTTTT. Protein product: CASSSYTANTGELFF. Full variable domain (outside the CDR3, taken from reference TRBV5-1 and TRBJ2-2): KAGVTQTPRYLIKTRGQQVTLSCSPISGHRSVSWYQQTPGQGLQFLFEYFSETQRNKGNFPGRFSGRQFSNSRSEMNVSTLELGDSALYLCASSSYTANTGELFFGEGSRLTVL.

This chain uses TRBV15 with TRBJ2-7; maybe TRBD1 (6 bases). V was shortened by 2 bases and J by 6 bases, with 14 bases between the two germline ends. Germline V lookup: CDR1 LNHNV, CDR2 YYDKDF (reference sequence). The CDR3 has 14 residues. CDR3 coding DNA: TGTGCCACCAGCAGATCTGGGGGCCCGCTCGAGCAGTACTTC. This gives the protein CATSRSGGPLEQYF.

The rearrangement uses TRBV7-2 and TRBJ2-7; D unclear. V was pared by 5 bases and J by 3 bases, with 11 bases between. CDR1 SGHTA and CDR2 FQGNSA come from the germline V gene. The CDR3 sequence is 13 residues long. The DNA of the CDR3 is TGTGCCAGCAGCCGATTAGAGATCTACGAGCAGTACTTC. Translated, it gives CASSRLEIYEQYF. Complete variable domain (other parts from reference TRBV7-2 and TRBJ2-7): GAGVSQSPSNKVTEKGKDVELRCDPISGHTALYWYRQSLGQGLEFLIYFQGNSAPDKSGLPSDRFSAERTGGSVSTLTIQRTQQEDSAVYLCASSRLEIYEQYFGPGTRLTVT.

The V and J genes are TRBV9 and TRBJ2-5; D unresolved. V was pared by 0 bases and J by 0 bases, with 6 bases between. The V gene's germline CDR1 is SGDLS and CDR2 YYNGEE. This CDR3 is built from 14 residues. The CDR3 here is CASSVATYQETQYF. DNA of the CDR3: TGTGCCAGCAGCGTAGCTACGTACCAAGAGACCCAGTACTTC.

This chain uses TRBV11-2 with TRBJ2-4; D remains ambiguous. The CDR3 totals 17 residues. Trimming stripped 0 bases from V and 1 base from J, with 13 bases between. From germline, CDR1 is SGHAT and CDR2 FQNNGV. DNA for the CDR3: TGTGCCAGCAGCTTAGATGTAACGAAACTGGCCAAAAACATTCAGTACTTC. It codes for CASSLDVTKLAKNIQYF.